This T cell receptor beta chain was captured by sequencing in a study of T-cell reconstitution after alpha-beta-depleted transplantation in children. This clonotype was seen a handful of times. There are 19 residues in the CDR3. The junction had 14 bases not matched to a gene; V was cut back by 1 base and J by 0 bases. Germline lookup yields CDR1 SGHDT and CDR2 YYEEEE. Preparation of the TCRbeta library involved a method that used unique molecular identifiers. TCRdb ran MiXCR on the PCR reads and lists one entry per CDR3 protein. The table records around 380,000 distinct CDR3 sequences, under 13% of them present only once.

The chain uses TRBV5-6 and TRBJ2-5; 8 bases align to TRBD1. The material sequenced was PBMCs from the stem cell graft donor, taken from the stem cell graft. This receptor was identified in a human donor who donated a stem cell graft to a child with acute myeloid leukemia. The CDR3 reads CASSLKSYEAGGYQETQYF. As DNA, the CDR3 is TGTGCCAGCAGCTTGAAATCTTATGAGGCAGGGGGCTACCAAGAGACCCAGTACTTC.